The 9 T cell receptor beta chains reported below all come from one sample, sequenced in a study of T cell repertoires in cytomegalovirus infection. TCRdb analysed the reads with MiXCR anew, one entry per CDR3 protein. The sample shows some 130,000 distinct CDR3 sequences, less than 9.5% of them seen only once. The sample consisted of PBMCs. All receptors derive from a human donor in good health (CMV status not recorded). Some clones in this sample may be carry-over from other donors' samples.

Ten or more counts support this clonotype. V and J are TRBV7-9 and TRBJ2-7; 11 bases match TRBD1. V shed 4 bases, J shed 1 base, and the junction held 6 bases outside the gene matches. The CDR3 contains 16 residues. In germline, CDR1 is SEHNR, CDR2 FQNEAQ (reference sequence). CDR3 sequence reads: CASSSRTGGFSYEQYF. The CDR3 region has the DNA TGTGCCAGCAGCTCCCGGACAGGGGGCTTTTCCTACGAGCAGTACTTC.

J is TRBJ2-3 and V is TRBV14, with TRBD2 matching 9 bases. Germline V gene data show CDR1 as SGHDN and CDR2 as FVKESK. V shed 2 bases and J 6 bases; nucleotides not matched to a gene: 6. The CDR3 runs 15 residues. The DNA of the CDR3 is TGTGCCAGCAGCCAAAGGAGCGGGGGGCCCGATACGCAGTATTTT. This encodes CASSQRSGGPDTQYF.

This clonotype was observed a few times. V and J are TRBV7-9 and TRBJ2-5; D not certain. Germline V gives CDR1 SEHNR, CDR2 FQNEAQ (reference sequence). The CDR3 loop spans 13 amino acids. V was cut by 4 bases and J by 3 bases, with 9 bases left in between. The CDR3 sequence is CASSSLVEETQYF. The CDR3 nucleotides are TGTGCCAGCAGCTCCTTAGTAGAAGAGACCCAGTACTTC.

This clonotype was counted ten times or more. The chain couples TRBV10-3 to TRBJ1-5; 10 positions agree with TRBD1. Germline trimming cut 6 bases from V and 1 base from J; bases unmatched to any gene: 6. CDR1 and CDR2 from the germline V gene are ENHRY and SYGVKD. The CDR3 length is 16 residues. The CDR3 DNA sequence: TGTGCCATCAGCTCGACAGGGGGCGGGAGCAATCAGCCCCAGCATTTT. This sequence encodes CAISSTGGGSNQPQHF.

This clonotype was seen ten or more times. CDR3 DNA sequence: TGCAGTGCTAGCAGGGCTACAGTAAGCACAGATACGCAGTATTTT. Protein: CSASRATVSTDTQYF. This chain links TRBV20-1 with TRBJ2-3; tentatively, D is TRBD1 (5 bases). Germline V gene sequence: CDR1 DFQATT, CDR2 SNEGSKA (reference sequence). The V gene lost 3 bases and the J gene lost 0 bases, with 13 bases spanning the gap. The CDR3 is made up of 15 amino acids.

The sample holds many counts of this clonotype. The CDR3 protein is CASPLPDRSYEQYF. The CDR3 DNA sequence: TGTGCCAGCCCGCTTCCCGACCGCTCCTACGAGCAGTACTTC. This chain connects TRBV7-2 to TRBJ2-7; D remains unclear. With 8 bases removed from V and 0 bases from J, the gap between germline ends came to 14 bases. The CDR3 extends over 14 amino acids. Germline CDR1 and CDR2: SGHTA and FQGNSA.

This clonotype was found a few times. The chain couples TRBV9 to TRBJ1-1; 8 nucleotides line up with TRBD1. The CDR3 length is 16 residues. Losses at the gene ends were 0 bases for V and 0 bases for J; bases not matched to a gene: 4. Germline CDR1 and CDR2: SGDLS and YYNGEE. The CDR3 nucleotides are TGTGCCAGCAGCGTAGAACAGGGGGGACTGAACACTGAAGCTTTCTTT. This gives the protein CASSVEQGGLNTEAFF.

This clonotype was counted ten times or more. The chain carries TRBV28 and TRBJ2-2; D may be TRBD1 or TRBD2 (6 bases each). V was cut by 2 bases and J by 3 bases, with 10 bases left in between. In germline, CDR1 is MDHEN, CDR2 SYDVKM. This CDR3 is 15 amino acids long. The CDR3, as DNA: TGTGCCAGCAGTTTACAGGGGAGGTACACCGGGGAGCTGTTTTTT. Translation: CASSLQGRYTGELFF.

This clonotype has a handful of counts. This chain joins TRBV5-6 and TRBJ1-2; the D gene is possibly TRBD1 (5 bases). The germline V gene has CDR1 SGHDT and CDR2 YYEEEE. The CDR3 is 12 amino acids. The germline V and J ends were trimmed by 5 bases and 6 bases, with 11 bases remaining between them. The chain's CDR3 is CASSYTGNGYTF. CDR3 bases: TGTGCCAGCAGTTATACAGGAAATGGCTACACCTTC.